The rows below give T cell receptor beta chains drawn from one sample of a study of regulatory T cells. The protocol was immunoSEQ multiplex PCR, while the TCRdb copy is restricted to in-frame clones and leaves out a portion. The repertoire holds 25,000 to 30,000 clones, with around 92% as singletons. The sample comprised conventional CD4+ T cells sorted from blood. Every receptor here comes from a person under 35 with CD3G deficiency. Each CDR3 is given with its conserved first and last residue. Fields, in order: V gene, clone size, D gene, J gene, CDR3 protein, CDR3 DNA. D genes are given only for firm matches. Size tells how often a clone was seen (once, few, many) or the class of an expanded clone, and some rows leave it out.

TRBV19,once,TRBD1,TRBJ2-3,CASSAGTGLADTQYF,TGTGCCAGTAGCGCCGGGACAGGGCTAGCAGATACGCAGTATTTT
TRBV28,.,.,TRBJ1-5,CASSTEYSNQPQHF,TGTGCCAGCAGTACGGAATATAGCAATCAGCCCCAGCATTTT
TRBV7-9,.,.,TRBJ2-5,CASSLQGGSFQETQYF,TGTGCCAGCAGCTTACAGGGGGGGAGCTTTCAAGAGACCCAGTACTTC
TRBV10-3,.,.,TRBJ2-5,CAISGGPGETQYF,TGTGCCATCAGTGGGGGGCCTGGAGAGACCCAGTACTTC
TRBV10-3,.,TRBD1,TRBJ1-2,CAISKDRVGGYTF,TGTGCCATCAGCAAGGACAGGGTCGGCGGCTACACCTTC
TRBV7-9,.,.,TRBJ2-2,CASSPNTGELFF,TGTGCCAGCAGCCCGAACACCGGGGAGCTGTTTTTT
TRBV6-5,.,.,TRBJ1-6,CASGFISPLHF,TGTGCCAGCGGGTTTATTTCACCCCTCCACTTT
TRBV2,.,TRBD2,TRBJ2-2,CASSDPRGGRGPGELFF,TGTGCCAGCAGTGATCCCAGAGGAGGGAGGGGACCCGGGGAGCTGTTTTTT
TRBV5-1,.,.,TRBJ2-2,CASSLGVISASGELFF,TGCGCCAGCAGCTTGGGTGTAATTTCGGCGTCCGGGGAGCTGTTTTTT
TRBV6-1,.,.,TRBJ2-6,CASRDRTSGANVLTF,TGTGCCAGCAGGGACCGGACCTCTGGGGCCAACGTCCTGACTTTC
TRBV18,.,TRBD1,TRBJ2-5,CASSPRQGAGETQYF,TGTGCCAGCTCACCCCGACAGGGGGCGGGAGAGACCCAGTACTTC
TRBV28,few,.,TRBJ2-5,CASSEQGTQYF,TGTGCCAGCAGTGAGCAGGGGACCCAGTACTTC
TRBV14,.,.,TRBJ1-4,CASSRMGSTNEKLFF,TGTGCCAGCAGCCGAATGGGGTCAACTAATGAAAAACTGTTTTTT
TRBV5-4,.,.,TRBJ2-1,CASSLVGAGLNEQFF,TGTGCCAGCAGCTTGGTGGGCGCGGGGCTCAATGAGCAGTTCTTC
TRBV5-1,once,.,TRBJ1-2,CASSLSFSSSGLQGYTF,TGCGCCAGCAGCTTGTCCTTTTCGTCTTCGGGACTACAAGGCTACACCTTC
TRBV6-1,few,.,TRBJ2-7,CASSDPGSGEQYF,TGTGCCAGCAGTGATCCAGGGTCCGGCGAGCAGTACTTC
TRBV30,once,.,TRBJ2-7,CAWGGSGAYEQYF,TGTGCCTGGGGGGGCTCAGGGGCCTACGAGCAGTACTTC